This TCR beta chain was obtained from a study of T cell repertoires in cytomegalovirus infection. Study at large: A matching HLA type, together with CMV infection, was signaled by public TCR beta signatures.

Notes on this clonotype: The antigen is unknown.

Overall study results and limits: Carriers of CMV plus the relevant HLA were identified by cumulative public TCR beta family frequency. HLA-C-restricted CMV clonotypes gave the most frequent clonotype in two of eight donors.

The V gene end was trimmed by 10 bases and the J gene end by 5 bases; junction bases not matched to a gene: 7. Germline V lookup: CDR1 MNHEY, CDR2 SMNVEV (reference sequence). The CDR3 runs 13 residues. TCRdb passed the reads through MiXCR, listing each CDR3 protein once. The sample has hundreds of thousands of distinct CDR3 sequences; roughly 24% are singletons. V is TRBV27 and J is TRBJ1-4; the match to TRBD1 covers 7 bases. The receptor's source is a human donor in good health (CMV status not recorded). Some clones in this sample may be carry-over from other donors' samples. Sequenced: CD8+ T cells from PBMCs. The CDR3 sequence: CATRGTVNEKLFF. The CDR3 region has the DNA TGTGCCACCAGAGGGACAGTGAATGAAAAACTGTTTTTT.